These 30 T cell receptor beta chains were sequenced from one sample in a study of blood T cell repertoires in COVID-19. The method was immunoSEQ multiplex PCR; TCRdb's version includes in-frame clones alone and lacks a portion of them. The data hold 57,000 or so clones, with under 80% observed a single time. Sequencing was performed on peripheral blood. These receptors all come from a man in his fifties or sixties with acute or convalescent COVID-19.

The V and J genes are TRBV9 and TRBJ1-6, with a tentative D call TRBD1 (6 bases). Trimming took off 4 bases at V and 5 bases at J, with 10 bases between the two ends. The CDR3 is made up of 14 amino acids. Germline V gives CDR1 SGDLS, CDR2 YYNGEE. For the CDR3, the DNA is TGTGCCAGCAGCCCGAGACAGGATAATTCACCCCTCCACTTT. Its protein is CASSPRQDNSPLHF.

The chain uses TRBV28 and TRBJ1-5; D is uncertain. CDR1 is MDHEN, CDR2 SYDVKM, per germline. The CDR3 extends over 15 amino acids. Trimming pared 3 bases from V and 0 bases from J, leaving 9 bases between. Here the CDR3 DNA reads TGTGCCAGCAGTTTCCTAGGAGATAGCAATCAGCCCCAGCATTTT. It translates to CASSFLGDSNQPQHF.

The genes are TRBV7-2 and TRBJ2-1, with TRBD2 identical over 7 bases. V shed 4 bases and J 7 bases; nucleotides not matched to a gene: 10. The CDR3 sequence is 15 residues long. CDR1 and CDR2 from the germline V gene are SGHTA and FQGNSA. The CDR3 coding sequence is TGTGCCAGCAGCTATTCGAGCAGGGAGGGGAATGAGCAGTTCTTC. It is translated as CASSYSSREGNEQFF. The complete variable domain, with remaining parts taken from reference TRBV7-2 and TRBJ2-1, reads GAGVSQSPSNKVTEKGKDVELRCDPISGHTALYWYRQSLGQGLEFLIYFQGNSAPDKSGLPSDRFSAERTGGSVSTLTIQRTQQEDSAVYLCASSYSSREGNEQFFGPGTRLTVL.

This clone showed up just once. J is TRBJ2-5 and V is TRBV11-3, with 8 bases that match TRBD1. The CDR3 consists of 15 residues. V dropped 4 bases and J dropped 4; count of bases not matched to a gene: 8. Germline V lookup: CDR1 SGHNT, CDR2 YENEEA. CDR3 residues: CASSSGRTGGETQYF. Written as DNA, the CDR3 is TGTGCCAGCAGCTCCGGCAGAACAGGGGGAGAGACCCAGTACTTC.

The rearrangement links TRBV6-2 or TRBV6-3 to TRBJ2-1, with TRBD2 matching over 8 bases. This CDR3 comprises 15 residues. CDR1 and CDR2 (germline): MNHEY, SVGEGT. V shed 2 bases and J 10 bases; nucleotides not matched to a gene: 10. In nucleotides, the CDR3 is TGTGCCAGCAGTTACGGGGGCGGACTAGCCTCCGAGCAGTTCTTC. Its protein product is CASSYGGGLASEQFF.

V and J are TRBV6-5 and TRBJ2-1; weak D call: TRBD1 (7 bases). Germline CDR1 reads MNHEY; CDR2 reads SVGAGI. V gave up 2 bases and J gave up 12 bases, with 23 bases separating them. The CDR3 spans 16 residues. This CDR3 reads CASSYLRQGGFGGQFF. The CDR3, as DNA: TGTGCCAGCAGTTACCTCCGACAGGGAGGCTTTGGAGGGCAGTTCTTC.

This clone was counted only a few times. The chain is built from TRBV4-1 and TRBJ2-1, with a weak D call TRBD2 (6 bases). Germline CDR1 reads MGHRA; CDR2 reads YSYEKL. The CDR3 extends over 16 amino acids. Trimming took off 5 bases at V and 1 base at J, with 15 bases between the two ends. CDR3 sequence reads: CASSESNSGSYNEQFF. The DNA of the CDR3 is TGCGCCAGCAGCGAATCTAATAGCGGTTCCTACAATGAGCAGTTCTTC.

The V call is TRBV7-3, the J call TRBJ2-3; D remains unclear. The CDR3 is 15 amino acids. Germline CDR1 reads SGHTA; CDR2 reads FQGTGA. Trimming took off 5 bases at V and 1 base at J, with 13 bases between the two ends. CDR3 loop: CASSPGGVGTDTQYF. DNA for the CDR3: TGTGCCAGCAGCCCGGGTGGAGTTGGCACAGATACGCAGTATTTT.

The V and J genes are TRBV11-2 and TRBJ2-2; the D gene is possibly TRBD2 (6 bases). V was shortened by 4 bases and J by 4 bases, with 16 bases between the two germline ends. Germline-derived CDR1 and CDR2 are SGHAT and FQNNGV. This CDR3 spans 16 amino acids. CDR3 sequence: CASSSGLGRGTGELFF. The DNA for the CDR3 is TGTGCCAGCAGCTCCGGACTGGGGCGGGGCACCGGGGAGCTGTTTTTT.

V is TRBV4-3 and J is TRBJ1-2; a possible D gene is TRBD1 (6 bases). Per the germline V gene, CDR1 is LGHNA and CDR2 is YSLEER. CDR3 length: 15 residues. Trimming took 2 bases from V and 2 from J, leaving 12 bases between them. The DNA of the CDR3 is TGCGCCAGCAGCCAAATTCGGACAGCAAACTATGGCTACACCTTC. Protein: CASSQIRTANYGYTF.

This clone was seen only once. The chain couples TRBV2 to TRBJ1-1; D call uncertain. Germline CDR1 reads SNHLY; CDR2 reads FYNNEI. The CDR3 runs 14 residues. V was shortened by 8 bases and J by 0 bases, with 13 bases between the two germline ends. The CDR3 nucleotides read TGTGCCAGCCTGACGGACTTCATGAACACTGAAGCTTTCTTT. As protein: CASLTDFMNTEAFF.

The CDR3 DNA reads TGTGCCAGCAGCTTAGTCCGGACAGGGAAGGGCTACACCTTC. Protein sequence: CASSLVRTGKGYTF. The chain uses TRBV11-2 and TRBJ1-2; 8 nucleotides align to TRBD1. The CDR3 has 14 amino acids. Germline values: CDR1 SGHAT, CDR2 FQNNGV. V shed 1 base and J 8 bases; nucleotides not matched to a gene: 6.

This sequence joins TRBV13 and TRBJ1-1, with TRBD1 as a possible D gene (5 bases). The germline V gene has CDR1 PRHDT and CDR2 FYEKMQ (reference sequence). This CDR3 is 14 amino acids long. With 2 bases removed from V and 4 bases from J, the gap between germline ends came to 11 bases. CDR3 bases: TGTGCCAGCAGCTTACAGGGAAGTCTCACTGAAGCTTTCTTT. Protein product: CASSLQGSLTEAFF.

The chain employs TRBV18 and TRBJ2-5, with TRBD2 identical over 11 bases. CDR1 KGHSH and CDR2 LQKENI come from the germline V gene. The CDR3 sequence is 15 residues long. Trimming took 3 bases from V and 1 from J; bases not matched to a gene: 1. In DNA, the CDR3 is TGTGCCAGCTCACCGACTAGCGGGACCCAAGAGACCCAGTACTTC. Encoded protein: CASSPTSGTQETQYF.

The chain has TRBV7-9 and TRBJ1-2, with 7 bases identical to TRBD1. From germline, CDR1 is SEHNR and CDR2 FQNEAQ (reference sequence). The V segment lost 1 base and the J segment 5 bases; nucleotides outside the gene matches: 1. The length of the CDR3 is 13 residues. This CDR3 reads CASSLGRGYGYTF. The CDR3 DNA reads TGTGCCAGCAGCTTAGGCAGGGGGTATGGCTACACCTTC.

The V call is TRBV18, the J call TRBJ2-1; D might be TRBD1 (5 bases). Germline assignment: CDR1 KGHSH and CDR2 LQKENI. Trimming stripped 0 bases from V and 10 bases from J, with 10 bases between. The CDR3 consists of 13 residues. CDR3 nucleotides: TGTGCCAGCTCACCACCGAGAGACAGAGAGCAGTTCTTC. Protein sequence: CASSPPRDREQFF.

V gene TRBV28 combines with J gene TRBJ1-4; maybe TRBD1 (6 bases). Deletions cut 2 bases from V and 10 bases from J, with 17 bases between. This CDR3 comprises 15 residues. Germline V lookup: CDR1 MDHEN, CDR2 SYDVKM. The CDR3 coding sequence is TGTGCCAGCAGTTTAAGTCAGGGGTCCTTTAGAAAACTGTTTTTT. Encoded protein: CASSLSQGSFRKLFF.

This clone showed up just a few times. The V and J genes are TRBV6-1 and TRBJ1-3; D possibly corresponds to TRBD1 (5 bases). CDR3 size: 15 residues. The germline CDR1 and CDR2 sequences are MNHNS and SASEGT. V was cut by 3 bases and J by 3 bases, with 12 bases left in between. This chain's CDR3 is CASSEGRGGGNTIYF. CDR3 nucleotide sequence: TGTGCCAGCAGTGAGGGGAGGGGCGGTGGAAACACCATATATTTT.

The chain links TRBV2 to TRBJ2-4; the D is unclear. V lost 10 bases and J 0 bases, leaving 10 bases between the germline ends. CDR1 is SNHLY and CDR2 is FYNNEI in the germline V gene. CDR3 length: 13 amino acids. The CDR3 loop is CATSLEAKNIQYF. DNA for the CDR3: TGTGCCACCTCGCTAGAAGCCAAAAACATTCAGTACTTC.

The chain uses TRBV9 and TRBJ2-1; maybe TRBD2 (7 bases). Deletions cut 6 bases from V and 6 bases from J, with 16 bases between. The CDR3 has 14 residues. CDR1 and CDR2 from the germline V gene are SGDLS and YYNGEE. CDR3 sequence reads: CASKGEGRRNEQFF. In DNA form, the CDR3 reads TGTGCCAGCAAGGGGGAGGGCCGTCGCAATGAGCAGTTCTTC.

The chain employs TRBV10-2 and TRBJ2-1; TRBD2 matches 8 bases. Germline CDR1 reads WSHSY; CDR2 reads SAAADI. Trimming took 8 bases from V and 3 from J; bases not matched to a gene: 3. The CDR3 consists of 13 residues. CDR3 sequence: CASGGTSYNEQFF. In DNA form, the CDR3 reads TGCGCCAGCGGAGGGACTAGCTACAATGAGCAGTTCTTC.

The V call is TRBV6-6, the J call TRBJ1-5; TRBD1 agrees at 8 bases. With 4 bases clipped from V and 4 bases from J, the junction kept 6 bases outside the gene matches. The CDR3 length is 15 residues. Germline CDR1 MNHNY, CDR2 SVGAGI (reference sequence). The chain's CDR3 is CASSSGQGRNQPQHF. The DNA for the CDR3 is TGTGCCAGCAGTTCCGGACAGGGAAGGAATCAGCCCCAGCATTTT.

The rearrangement links TRBV11-1 to TRBJ2-7, with a weak D call TRBD1 (5 bases). Trimming cost V 3 bases and J 4 bases, with 13 bases left between them. The CDR3 runs 14 residues. Germline CDR1 reads SGHAT; CDR2 reads FQDESV (reference sequence). This chain's CDR3 is CASSFQTRTYEQYF. Here the CDR3 DNA reads TGTGCCAGCAGCTTCCAAACACGGACATACGAGCAGTACTTC.

V is TRBV11-3 and J is TRBJ2-1; 7 nucleotides match TRBD1. V shed 7 bases and J 8 bases; nucleotides not matched to a gene: 17. The CDR3 totals 16 residues. CDR1 is SGHNT and CDR2 is YENEEA in the germline V gene. CDR3 sequence reads: CASTYPGGIRVDEQFF. CDR3 nucleotides: TGTGCCAGCACCTACCCAGGGGGAATACGGGTTGATGAGCAGTTCTTC.

This sequence joins TRBV5-1 and TRBJ1-2; 10 nucleotides align to TRBD1. This CDR3 spans 15 amino acids. With 2 bases clipped from V and 4 bases from J, the junction kept 5 bases outside the gene matches. Per germline, CDR1 SGHRS and CDR2 YFSETQ. In DNA form, the CDR3 reads TGCGCCAGCAGCTTCCAGACAGGGGGCGGCTATGGCTACACCTTC. Protein product: CASSFQTGGGYGYTF.

The chain employs TRBV7-8 and TRBJ2-1; D is possibly TRBD1 (5 bases). Germline CDR1 SGHVS, CDR2 FQNEAQ. This CDR3 region has 18 residues. Trimming pared 2 bases from V and 5 bases from J, leaving 22 bases between. CDR3 sequence: CASSLREAGALAHNEQFF. The CDR3 DNA reads TGTGCCAGCAGCTTAAGGGAAGCTGGGGCCCTTGCTCACAATGAGCAGTTCTTC.

As regards this clone: The same CDR3 is also encoded by other DNA sequences in this sample. CDR3 nucleotides: TGTGCCAGCAGTCGGCAGGGGAACACTGAAGCTTTCTTT. This encodes CASSRQGNTEAFF. This chain joins TRBV2 and TRBJ1-1; D perhaps matches TRBD1 (5 bases). V was cut by 5 bases and J by 1 base, with 8 bases left in between. Per germline, CDR1 SNHLY and CDR2 FYNNEI. This CDR3 comprises 13 residues.

The V gene is TRBV18, the J gene TRBJ2-4, with D possibly being TRBD2 (6 bases). The V gene's germline CDR1 is KGHSH and CDR2 LQKENI. Trimming took 3 bases from V and 5 from J, leaving 14 bases between them. This CDR3 region has 15 residues. CDR3 sequence reads: CASSPSGVTENIQYF. The DNA of the CDR3 is TGTGCCAGCTCACCCTCGGGAGTTACGGAAAACATTCAGTACTTC.

The rearrangement joins TRBV7-9 to TRBJ2-3, with 8 bases aligning to TRBD1. The germline CDR1 and CDR2 sequences are SEHNR and FQNEAQ (reference sequence). The CDR3 has 14 residues. Trimming cost V 5 bases and J 3 bases; bases outside gene matches: 4. The CDR3 loop reads CASSPGQGTDTQYF. The CDR3 nucleotides are TGTGCCAGCAGCCCCGGACAGGGAACAGATACGCAGTATTTT.

This clone has only one observation. The chain joins TRBV19 to TRBJ1-2; 9 bases fit TRBD1. The CDR3 runs 16 residues. Unmatched junction bases numbered 10, after V lost 5 bases and J lost 3 bases. The germline CDR1 and CDR2 sequences are LNHDA and SQIVND (reference sequence). The CDR3 DNA follows: TGTGCCAGTAGTCTGGGGACAGGGTCGTTGGACTATGGCTACACCTTC. Protein product: CASSLGTGSLDYGYTF. The variable domain in full, completed from reference TRBV19 and TRBJ1-2, reads DGGITQSPKYLFRKEGQNVTLSCEQNLNHDAMYWYRQDPGQGLRLIYYSQIVNDFQKGDIAEGYSVSREKKESFPLTVTSAQKNPTAFYLCASSLGTGSLDYGYTFGSGTRLTVV.